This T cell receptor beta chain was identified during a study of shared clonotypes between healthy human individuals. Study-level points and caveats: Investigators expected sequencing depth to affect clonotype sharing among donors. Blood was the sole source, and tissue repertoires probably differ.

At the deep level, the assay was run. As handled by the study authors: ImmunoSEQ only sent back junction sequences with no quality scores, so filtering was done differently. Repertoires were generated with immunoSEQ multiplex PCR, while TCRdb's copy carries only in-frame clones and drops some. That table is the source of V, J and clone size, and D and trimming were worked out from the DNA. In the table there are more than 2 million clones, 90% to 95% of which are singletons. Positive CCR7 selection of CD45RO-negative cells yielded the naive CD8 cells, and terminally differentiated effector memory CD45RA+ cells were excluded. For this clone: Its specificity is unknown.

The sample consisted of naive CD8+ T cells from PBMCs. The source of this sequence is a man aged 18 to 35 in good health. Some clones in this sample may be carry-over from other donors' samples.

CDR3 sequence reads: CASSPFKGPQGEQYF. CDR3 sequence (DNA): TGTGCCAGCAGTCCCTTCAAGGGCCCCCAGGGCGAGCAGTACTTC. The rearrangement joins TRBV27 to TRBJ2-7; D may be TRBD1 (5 bases). Germline-derived CDR1 and CDR2 are MNHEY and SMNVEV (reference sequence). Trimming took 5 bases from V and 6 from J, leaving 20 bases between them. The CDR3 has 15 residues.